The clone carrying this T cell receptor beta chain was picked up many times. What it binds is not known. The data were taken from a study of T cells in Graves' hyperthyroidism and ophthalmopathy. Findings of the study overall: Blood also showed most of the thyroid clonotypes that were expanded above 0.001.

CDR1 is DFQATT and CDR2 is SNEGSKA in the germline V gene (reference sequence). This CDR3 comprises 13 residues. The ends were cut back, 3 bases at V and 7 bases at J, with 13 bases in the middle. It was RNA transcripts that yielded the amplified TCR beta CDR3 regions. Primed by the HTBI set, a first-round RT-PCR was run on the TCR CDR3. MiXCR, applied by TCRdb to the multiplex PCR reads, yields one record per CDR3 protein. This sample has 450,000 to 650,000 distinct CDR3 sequences, with more than 15% found just once. The receptor was derived from a woman younger than 30 with Graves' ophthalmopathy. The chain carries TRBV20-1 and TRBJ2-1; D possibly matches TRBD1 or TRBD2 (5 bases each). The sequencing input was blood. This CDR3 reads CSASHSGGNEQFF. CDR3 in DNA: TGCAGTGCTAGCCACTCTGGGGGAAATGAGCAGTTCTTC.